This T cell receptor beta chain was documented in a study of T cell clusters in autoimmune cytopenias. TRB was amplified by touch-down multiplex PCR, primer pools A and B combined. TCRdb re-called the multiplex PCR reads; one entry per CDR3 protein, DNA not given. The sample yields some 11,000 distinct CDR3 sequences, of which the top ten take up around 21%. Each sample's input was 250 ng genomic DNA, roughly 38,000 genome equivalents. Germline assignment: CDR1 MNHNY and CDR2 SVGAGI (reference sequence). This CDR3 is built from 13 residues. These data are also associated with another study on T cell repertoires in aging, cancer and after chemotherapy. From that report: The whole study produced a dataset of roughly 8.6 million TCR reads.

This receptor was taken from a human donor in good health. The specimen sequenced was peripheral blood. The V gene is TRBV6-6, the J gene TRBJ1-2; there is no DNA to check the TCRdb D call of TRBD1. CDR3 residues: CASSPAPVYGYTF.